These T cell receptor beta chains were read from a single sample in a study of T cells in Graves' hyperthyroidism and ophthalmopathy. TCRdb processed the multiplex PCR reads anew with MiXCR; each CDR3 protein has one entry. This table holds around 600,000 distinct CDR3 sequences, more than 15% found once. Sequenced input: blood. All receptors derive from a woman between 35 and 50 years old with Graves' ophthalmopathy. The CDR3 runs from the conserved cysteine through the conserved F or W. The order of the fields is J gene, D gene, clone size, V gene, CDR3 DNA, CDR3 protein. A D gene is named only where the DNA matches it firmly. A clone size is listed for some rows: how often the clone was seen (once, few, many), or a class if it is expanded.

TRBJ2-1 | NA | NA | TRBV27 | TGTGCCAACGGGACCCACGGGACCTACAATGAGCAGTTCTTC | CANGTHGTYNEQFF
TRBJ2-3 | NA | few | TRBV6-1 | TGTGCCAGCAGTGGAGAGGCAGGGCCGGGCACAGATACGCAGTATTTT | CASSGEAGPGTDTQYF
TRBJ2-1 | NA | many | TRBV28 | TGTGCCAGCATCCAAATGGGGGCGAGCTCCTACAATGAGCAGTTCTTC | CASIQMGASSYNEQFF
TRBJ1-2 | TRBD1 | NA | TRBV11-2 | TGTGCCAGCAGCTCGACAGGGGGGACCTATGGCTACACCTTC | CASSSTGGTYGYTF
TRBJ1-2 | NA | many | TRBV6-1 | TGTGCCAGCTCGTGGAAGCGATCGGGCTACACCTTC | CASSWKRSGYTF
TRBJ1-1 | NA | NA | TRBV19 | TGTGCCAGTAGTAAGGGGGACGAAGCTTTCTTT | CASSKGDEAFF
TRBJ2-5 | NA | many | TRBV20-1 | TGCAGTGCTAGGTTAGGGGAGACCCAGTACTTC | CSARLGETQYF
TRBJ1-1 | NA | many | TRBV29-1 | TGCAGCGGCCGGGGGTGGGGGAACACTGAAGCTTTCTTT | CSGRGWGNTEAFF
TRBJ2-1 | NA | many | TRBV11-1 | TGTGCCAGCAGTTACGACCCGGGGGCCAATGAGCAGTTCTTC | CASSYDPGANEQFF
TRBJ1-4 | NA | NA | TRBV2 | TGTGCCAGCAGGGCGGAAGTGGCAGCAACTAATGAAAAACTGTTTTTT | CASRAEVAATNEKLFF
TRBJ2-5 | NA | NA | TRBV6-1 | TGTGCCAGCAGCCTTGGACACCTTCGGGAGACCCAGTACTTC | CASSLGHLRETQYF
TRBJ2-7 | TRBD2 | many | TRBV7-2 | TGTGCCAGCAGCTTAACGGGAGGGCCTCAAGAGCAGTACTTC | CASSLTGGPQEQYF
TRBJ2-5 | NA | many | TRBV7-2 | TGTGCCAGCAGCAAGGACTCAGGAGCCAGCGAGACCCAGTACTTC | CASSKDSGASETQYF
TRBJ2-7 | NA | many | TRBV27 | TGTGCCAGCAGTCCTCTGACTCCTACCTACGAGCAGTACTTC | CASSPLTPTYEQYF
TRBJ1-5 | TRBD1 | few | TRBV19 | TGTGCCAGTAGGACGGGACAGGATAGCAATCAGCCCCAGCATTTT | CASRTGQDSNQPQHF
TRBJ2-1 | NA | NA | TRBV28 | TGTGCCAGCAGGCTGGGGAGCTCCTACAGTGAGCAGTTCTTC | CASRLGSSYSEQFF
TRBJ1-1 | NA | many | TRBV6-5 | TGTGCCAGCAGTTACTTTGGGGGGGTGGGAACTGAAGCTTTCTTT | CASSYFGGVGTEAFF
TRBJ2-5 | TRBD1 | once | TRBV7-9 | TGTGCCAGCAGCTGGGACAGCCTAGGGACCCAGTACTTC | CASSWDSLGTQYF
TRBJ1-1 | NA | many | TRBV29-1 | TGCAGCGTGGGGGGCCTGAACACTGAAGCTTTCTTT | CSVGGLNTEAFF
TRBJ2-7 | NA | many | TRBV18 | TGTGCCAGCTCACCGAAGGGACGGCCCTACGAGCAGTACTTC | CASSPKGRPYEQYF
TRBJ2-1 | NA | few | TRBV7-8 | TGTGCCAGCAGCCCCAGGGGGAGGGCTTACAATGAGCAGTTCTTC | CASSPRGRAYNEQFF
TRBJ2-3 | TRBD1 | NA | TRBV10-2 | TGCGCCAGCAGGAGGGGACAGGTCCTCACTCACACAGATACGCAGTATTTT | CASRRGQVLTHTDTQYF
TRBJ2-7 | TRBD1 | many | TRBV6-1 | TGTGCCAGCAGTGAGAGACAGGGGACCGAGCAGTACTTC | CASSERQGTEQYF
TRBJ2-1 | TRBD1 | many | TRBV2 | TGTGCCAGCAGTCTCGGGACAGGGGGCGGGGGGGATGAGCAGTTCTTC | CASSLGTGGGGDEQFF
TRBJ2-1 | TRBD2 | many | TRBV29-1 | TGCAGCGGGGGCGGACTAGCGGGGTCAGTCGGGTTGAGCTCCTACAATGAGCAGTTCTTC | CSGGGLAGSVGLSSYNEQFF
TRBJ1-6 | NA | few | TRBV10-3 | TGTGCCATCAGTGAGGGCAGGGAGGAATCACCCCTCCACTTT | CAISEGREESPLHF
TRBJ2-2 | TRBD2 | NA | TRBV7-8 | TGTGCCAGCAGCTTAGTGGCTAGCGGGAACACCGGGGAGCTGTTTTTT | CASSLVASGNTGELFF
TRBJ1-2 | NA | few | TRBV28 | TGTGCCAGCAGTTTATCGGGACTGCTTAACTATGGCTACACCTTC | CASSLSGLLNYGYTF
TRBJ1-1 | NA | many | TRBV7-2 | TGTGCCAGCAGCTTAGTTTCAGGTACTGAAGCTTTCTTT | CASSLVSGTEAFF
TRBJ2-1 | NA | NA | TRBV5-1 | TGCGCCAGCAGCTTGTGGTCTGACGGGACAACCTACAATGAGCAGTTCTTC | CASSLWSDGTTYNEQFF
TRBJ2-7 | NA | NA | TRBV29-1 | TGCAGCGTTGAACAGGCGTCTGGTTACGAGCAGTACTTC | CSVEQASGYEQYF
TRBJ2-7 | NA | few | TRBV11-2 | TGTGCCAGCAGCTTTCCAGGGAAGGGCGAGCAGTACTTC | CASSFPGKGEQYF
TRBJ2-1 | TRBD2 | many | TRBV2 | TGTGCCAGCAGTGCGGAGACTAGCGGGATCAGGGGATCGAATGAGCAGTTCTTC | CASSAETSGIRGSNEQFF
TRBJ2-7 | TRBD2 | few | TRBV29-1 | TGCAGCGTCGGACTAGCGGGAGGGCCCGTCTACGAGCAGTACTTC | CSVGLAGGPVYEQYF
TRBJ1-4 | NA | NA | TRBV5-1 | TGCGCCAGCAGCTTGGTGGGCAGCACGAATGAAAAACTGTTTTTT | CASSLVGSTNEKLFF
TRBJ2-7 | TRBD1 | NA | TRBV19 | TGTGCCAGTAGCCAGGGACAGGCGAAGTCCTACGAGCAGTACTTC | CASSQGQAKSYEQYF
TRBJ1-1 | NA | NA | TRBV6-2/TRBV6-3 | TGTGCCAGCAGTTACCTCGCCTCGGGGAGGAACACTGAAGCTTTCTTT | CASSYLASGRNTEAFF
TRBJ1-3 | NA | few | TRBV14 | TGTGCCAGCAGCCAAGTAATGACAGCTATACATTTTTCATCTGGAAACACCATATATTTT | CASSQVMTAIHFSSGNTIYF
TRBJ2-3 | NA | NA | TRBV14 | TGTGCCAGCAGCCAAGACCTCACAGATACGCAGTATTTT | CASSQDLTDTQYF
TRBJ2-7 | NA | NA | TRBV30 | TGTGCCTGGAACCGGGGAGGGGGCCACGATCTTTCCTACGAGCAGTACTTC | CAWNRGGGHDLSYEQYF
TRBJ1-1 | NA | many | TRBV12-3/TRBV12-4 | TGTGCCAGCAGTCCTCAGTGGGGTGCTGAAGCTTTCTTT | CASSPQWGAEAFF
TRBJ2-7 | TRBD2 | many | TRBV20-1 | TGCAGTGCAAATAGCGGGGGGCCGACCTACGAGCAGTACTTC | CSANSGGPTYEQYF
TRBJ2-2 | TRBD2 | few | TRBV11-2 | TGTGCCAGCAGCTTGGCGCTAGCGGGAGGTTATGGGGAGCTGTTTTTT | CASSLALAGGYGELFF
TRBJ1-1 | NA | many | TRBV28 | TGTGCCAGCAGCCTTCGGCAAGAAGGCACTGAAGCTTTCTTT | CASSLRQEGTEAFF
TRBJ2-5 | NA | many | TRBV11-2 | TGTGCCAGCAGCTTAGATCAATGGGAGACCCAGTACTTC | CASSLDQWETQYF
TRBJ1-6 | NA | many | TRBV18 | TGTGCCAGCTCACCGGATGATTCACCCCTCCACTTT | CASSPDDSPLHF
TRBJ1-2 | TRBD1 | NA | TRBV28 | TGTGCCAGCAGCAGACCGGACCGGACAGGGGGCAGTGGCTACACCTTC | CASSRPDRTGGSGYTF
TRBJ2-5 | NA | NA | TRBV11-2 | TGTGCCAGCAGCTTAGATGTTAGCTCGGAGACCCAGTACTTC | CASSLDVSSETQYF
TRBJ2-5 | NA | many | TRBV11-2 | TGTGCCAGCAGCCCAACCCACGTACAAGTAGAGACCCAGTACTTC | CASSPTHVQVETQYF
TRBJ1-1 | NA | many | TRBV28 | TGTGCCAGCAGTTTGGGTTATTCCGGGCGAAAGGCTGAAGCTTTCTTT | CASSLGYSGRKAEAFF
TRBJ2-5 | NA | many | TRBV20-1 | TGCAGTGCTAGATTACAGGGATGGGAGACCCAGTACTTC | CSARLQGWETQYF
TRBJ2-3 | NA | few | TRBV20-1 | TGCAGTGACCCGGTAGTGGGAACAGATACGCAGTATTTT | CSDPVVGTDTQYF
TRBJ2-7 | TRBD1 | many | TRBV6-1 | TGTGCCAGCATCGAAGGGGGACAGGGGGCGTACGAGCAGTACTTC | CASIEGGQGAYEQYF
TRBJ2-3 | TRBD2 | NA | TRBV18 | TGTGCCAGCTCACCAAGGACTAGCGGGAGACTGACAGATACGCAGTATTTT | CASSPRTSGRLTDTQYF
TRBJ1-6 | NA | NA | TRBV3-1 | TGTGCCAGCAGCAACTCTGGGCAGGAGAATAGTTCACCCCTCCACTTT | CASSNSGQENSSPLHF
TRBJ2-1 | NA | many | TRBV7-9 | TGTGCCAGCAGCTTCGTGGGATACAATGAGCAGTTCTTC | CASSFVGYNEQFF